These 27 T cell receptor beta chains originate from one sample sequenced in a study of CD8 T cells in Susac syndrome. After extraction with the RNeasy kit, roughly 0.5 to 1 ug of the RNA was reverse transcribed using random hexamers. TCRdb redid the calling of the immunoSEQ multiplex PCR reads with MiXCR, one entry per CDR3 protein. The repertoire has hundreds of thousands of distinct CDR3 sequences, roughly 84% of them found once; the top ten carry 0.095% to 0.14%. Input material: CD8+ T cells from PBMCs. These receptors came from a human donor with multiple sclerosis.

This rearrangement joins TRBV6-1 to TRBJ2-1; 7 bases agree with TRBD1. Germline CDR1 MNHNS, CDR2 SASEGT. With V trimmed by 10 bases and J by 5 bases, 8 bases remained unmatched. The CDR3 sequence is 13 residues long. CDR3 coding DNA: TGTGCCACCTTTCGACAGGGTCACAATGAGCAGTTCTTC. It encodes CATFRQGHNEQFF.

This clonotype occurred a few times. The chain employs TRBV11-2 and TRBJ2-7; D is unclear. CDR3 size: 11 residues. Germline CDR1 and CDR2: SGHAT and FQNNGV. V was shortened by 5 bases and J by 4 bases, with 6 bases between the two germline ends. The CDR3 loop is CASSQIYEQYF. CDR3 bases: TGTGCCAGCAGCCAGATTTACGAGCAGTACTTC.

A single count supports this clonotype. CDR3 sequence: CASRTRTDKGPNYGYTF. As DNA, the CDR3 is TGTGCCAGCAGGACCAGGACCGACAAGGGCCCTAACTATGGCTACACCTTC. The chain combines TRBV6-1 with TRBJ1-2; no clear D gene. The V end was cut by 6 bases, the J end by 0 bases, with 20 bases between. CDR3 size: 17 residues. Germline V gene lookup returns CDR1 MNHNS and CDR2 SASEGT.

The J gene is TRBJ2-1, the V gene TRBV9; either TRBD1 or TRBD2 may supply D (6 bases each). The CDR3 length is 19 residues. Deletions cut 2 bases from V and 5 bases from J, with 26 bases between. Germline V gene data show CDR1 as SGDLS and CDR2 as YYNGEE. In DNA form, the CDR3 reads TGTGCCAGCAGCGTTGCCTGGGGGGCAACAGCGGCGGATGACAATGAGCAGTTCTTC. This gives the protein CASSVAWGATAADDNEQFF.

J is TRBJ2-5 and V is TRBV4-2; 7 nucleotides agree with TRBD2. The CDR3 spans 17 residues. The junction had 11 bases not matched to a gene; V was cut back by 0 bases and J by 4 bases. The V gene's germline CDR1 is LGHNA and CDR2 YNFKEQ. CDR3 residues: CASSQEGVAGEGETQYF. CDR3 coding DNA: TGTGCCAGCAGCCAAGAAGGCGTGGCGGGAGAAGGAGAGACCCAGTACTTC.

The chain combines TRBV6-5 with TRBJ2-5; either TRBD1 or TRBD2 may supply D (5 bases each). V was clipped by 2 bases and J by 1 base, with 8 bases between them. The CDR3 contains 14 residues. In germline, CDR1 is MNHEY, CDR2 SVGAGI. CDR3 residues: CASSYGTVQETQYF. The CDR3 region has the DNA TGTGCCAGCAGTTACGGGACCGTCCAAGAGACCCAGTACTTC.

The gene calls are TRBV27 and TRBJ1-5; D call uncertain. The CDR3 is 15 amino acids. CDR1 MNHEY and CDR2 SMNVEV come from the germline V gene (reference sequence). Trimming shortened V by 1 base and J by 2 bases, and 9 bases separated the two germline ends. CDR3 DNA sequence: TGTGCCAGCAGTTTATTGGGAATCCGCAATCAGCCCCAGCATTTT. The encoded protein is CASSLLGIRNQPQHF.

The gene calls are TRBV10-3 and TRBJ1-1, with D possibly being TRBD1 (5 bases). The CDR3 runs 12 residues. Trimming removed 8 bases at V and 3 bases at J, with 10 bases between. Germline V gives CDR1 ENHRY, CDR2 SYGVKD. The CDR3 sequence is CAIEGGDTEAFF. The CDR3 DNA sequence: TGTGCCATCGAAGGAGGGGACACTGAAGCTTTCTTT.

The V gene is TRBV27, the J gene TRBJ2-2; 10 bases line up with TRBD2. Germline V gene sequence: CDR1 MNHEY, CDR2 SMNVEV (reference sequence). J lost 6 bases, V lost 5 bases, and 9 bases had no gene match. CDR3 size: 16 residues. The DNA of the CDR3 is TGTGCCAGCAGTCCGTTTCCCGGGACTAGCGCCGGGGAGCTGTTTTTT. Its translation: CASSPFPGTSAGELFF.

The chain's CDR3 is CSGGRAADTQYF. Written as DNA, the CDR3 is TGCAGCGGCGGGAGGGCCGCAGATACGCAGTATTTT. The chain combines TRBV29-1 with TRBJ2-3; TRBD2 aligns across 9 bases. Germline V lookup: CDR1 SQVTM, CDR2 ANQGSEA. The J segment lost 4 bases and the V segment lost 7 bases, leaving 3 bases of the junction unmatched. CDR3 length: 12 amino acids.

This clonotype was recorded only once. This chain links TRBV6-5 with TRBJ2-3; 12 bases map to TRBD2. V dropped 2 bases and J dropped 6; count of bases not matched to a gene: 15. The germline V gene has CDR1 MNHEY and CDR2 SVGAGI. The CDR3 contains 19 residues. The CDR3 here is CASSYPSDTSGRKMDTQYF. CDR3 sequence (DNA): TGTGCCAGCAGTTACCCAAGCGATACTAGCGGGAGGAAGATGGATACGCAGTATTTT.

The chain couples TRBV6-5 to TRBJ2-1; 12 bases align to TRBD2. The V gene's germline CDR1 is MNHEY and CDR2 SVGAGI. Trimming at V came to 6 bases and at J to 6 bases, leaving 6 bases not matched to a gene. There are 15 residues in the CDR3. The CDR3 is CASRLTSGSPNEQFF. CDR3 nucleotides: TGTGCCAGCAGACTGACTAGCGGGAGCCCCAATGAGCAGTTCTTC.

The chain links TRBV14 to TRBJ1-2; D possibly corresponds to TRBD1 (6 bases). Germline CDR1 and CDR2: SGHDN and FVKESK. V was clipped by 1 base and J by 6 bases, with 15 bases between them. There are 15 residues in the CDR3. As DNA, the CDR3 is TGTGCCAGCAGCCAAGCCCCAACAGGGTACCATGGCTACACCTTC. Its translation: CASSQAPTGYHGYTF. Combining the CDR3 with reference TRBV14 and TRBJ1-2 gives the whole variable domain EAGVTQFPSHSVIEKGQTVTLRCDPISGHDNLYWYRRVMGKEIKFLLHFVKESKQDESGMPNNRFLAERTGGTYSTLKVQPAELEDSGVYFCASSQAPTGYHGYTFGSGTRLTVV.

The CDR3 DNA is TGTGCCAGCAGCTCGGGCTCGCGGCCCAATGAGCAGTTCTTC. This sequence encodes CASSSGSRPNEQFF. The V gene is TRBV14, the J gene TRBJ2-1; D gene ambiguous. From germline, CDR1 is SGHDN and CDR2 FVKESK. Trimming removed 5 bases at V and 6 bases at J, with 14 bases between. This CDR3 spans 14 amino acids.

The CDR3 bases are TGTGCCAGCAGCAGTCAGGGGGCAGGGGAGCAGTTCTTC. Amino acid sequence: CASSSQGAGEQFF. The chain employs TRBV7-9 and TRBJ2-1; 8 bases align to TRBD1. This CDR3 region has 13 residues. The trim removed 5 bases at V and 10 bases at J, leaving 7 bases unmatched. Per the germline V gene, CDR1 is SEHNR and CDR2 is FQNEAQ (reference sequence).

The chain couples TRBV2 to TRBJ2-1, with D perhaps matching TRBD2 (6 bases). Germline V gives CDR1 SNHLY, CDR2 FYNNEI. V lost 6 bases to trimming and J lost 4 bases, with 16 bases between them. CDR3 size: 15 residues. This CDR3 reads CASSRGSGDYNEQFF. The CDR3 DNA reads TGTGCCAGCAGCCGGGGTAGCGGAGATTACAATGAGCAGTTCTTC.

The chain couples TRBV28 to TRBJ2-7; tentatively, D is TRBD2 (7 bases). Germline V gene data show CDR1 as MDHEN and CDR2 as SYDVKM. Trimming took off 6 bases at V and 6 bases at J, with 15 bases between the two ends. This CDR3 spans 13 amino acids. The CDR3 nucleotides read TGTGCCAGCAGAGAGGGGGGGACTGGCGAGCAGTACTTC. Encoded protein: CASREGGTGEQYF.

The chain links TRBV7-9 to TRBJ2-5; TRBD1 is a possible D gene (6 bases). The CDR3 length is 13 residues. Trimming pared 5 bases from V and 3 bases from J, leaving 10 bases between. Germline assignment: CDR1 SEHNR and CDR2 FQNEAQ (reference sequence). The CDR3 sequence: CASSKRQEETQYF. CDR3 coding DNA: TGTGCCAGCAGCAAGAGACAGGAAGAGACCCAGTACTTC. Drawing the rest from reference TRBV7-9 and TRBJ2-5, the complete variable domain is DTGVSQNPRHKITKRGQNVTFRCDPISEHNRLYWYRQTLGQGPEFLTYFQNEAQLEKSRLLSDRFSAERPKGSFSTLEIQRTEQGDSAMYLCASSKRQEETQYFGPGTRLLVL.

This chain links TRBV28 with TRBJ2-3; TRBD2 matches at 10 bases. This CDR3 is 16 amino acids long. Looked up from germline, CDR1 is MDHEN and CDR2 is SYDVKM. With V trimmed by 4 bases and J by 0 bases, 4 bases remained unmatched. The CDR3 region is CASSSGTSVSTDTQYF. The CDR3 DNA sequence: TGTGCCAGCAGTTCCGGGACTAGCGTTAGCACAGATACGCAGTATTTT.

V is TRBV5-6 and J is TRBJ2-3, with 8 positions matching TRBD1. Per the germline V gene, CDR1 is SGHDT and CDR2 is YYEEEE. The junction had 19 bases not matched to a gene; V was cut back by 3 bases and J by 1 base. The CDR3 runs 20 residues. The CDR3 sequence: CASSSNTGQVWAGGTDTQYF. Written as DNA, the CDR3 is TGTGCCAGCAGCTCCAATACGGGACAGGTTTGGGCCGGGGGCACAGATACGCAGTATTTT.

J is TRBJ2-5 and V is TRBV6-5; 9 bases align to TRBD1. Germline V lookup: CDR1 MNHEY, CDR2 SVGAGI. The CDR3 totals 15 residues. V lost 6 bases and J lost 5; bases outside the gene matches: 10. CDR3 nucleotides: TGTGCCAGCAGCCATAACAGGGGGCGCGAGGAGACCCAGTACTTC. It encodes CASSHNRGREETQYF.

The chain carries TRBV7-8 and TRBJ1-2; unclear D gene. The V gene lost 1 base and the J gene lost 5 bases, with 11 bases spanning the gap. CDR3 length: 14 residues. The germline gives CDR1 SGHVS, CDR2 FQNEAQ. The CDR3 loop reads CASSLVGSEYGYTF. The CDR3 coding sequence is TGTGCCAGCAGCTTAGTCGGCTCCGAATATGGCTACACCTTC.

V is TRBV9 and J is TRBJ1-1; no clear D gene. Germline V gene data show CDR1 as SGDLS and CDR2 as YYNGEE. With 6 bases removed from V and 1 base from J, the gap between germline ends came to 10 bases. This CDR3 comprises 13 residues. The CDR3 loop reads CASKGSQNTEAFF. The CDR3 nucleotides read TGTGCCAGCAAAGGGAGCCAGAACACTGAAGCTTTCTTT.

This rearrangement joins TRBV7-6 to TRBJ2-7, with 8 nucleotides matching TRBD1. CDR3 length: 14 amino acids. Per germline, CDR1 SGHVS and CDR2 FNYEAQ. V lost 5 bases and J lost 2; bases outside the gene matches: 5. CDR3 coding DNA: TGTGCCAGCAGCGAACGGACAGGGCCCTACGAGCAGTACTTC. Protein: CASSERTGPYEQYF.

The gene calls are TRBV12-3 or TRBV12-4 and TRBJ1-5, with D uncertain. V lost 5 bases and J lost 9, with 11 bases in between. This CDR3 region has 12 residues. This chain's CDR3 is CASSPRLGPQHF. For the CDR3, the DNA is TGTGCCAGCAGTCCCCGCTTGGGGCCCCAGCATTTT.

The chain combines TRBV25-1 with TRBJ1-5; D uncertain. Trimming removed 1 base at V and 1 base at J, with 8 bases between. This CDR3 is 15 amino acids long. CDR1 MGHDK and CDR2 SYGVNS come from the germline V gene. CDR3 DNA: TGTGCCAGCAGTGAATCCGGAGGAAGCAATCAGCCCCAGCATTTT. Protein product: CASSESGGSNQPQHF.

The CDR3 loop reads CASSSSQNGNEQFF. CDR3 in DNA: TGTGCCAGCAGCTCGAGTCAAAACGGCAATGAGCAGTTCTTC. The chain links TRBV9 to TRBJ2-1; D unresolved. CDR1 SGDLS and CDR2 YYNGEE come from the germline V gene. The CDR3 length is 14 residues. Trimming took off 4 bases at V and 6 bases at J, with 14 bases between the two ends.